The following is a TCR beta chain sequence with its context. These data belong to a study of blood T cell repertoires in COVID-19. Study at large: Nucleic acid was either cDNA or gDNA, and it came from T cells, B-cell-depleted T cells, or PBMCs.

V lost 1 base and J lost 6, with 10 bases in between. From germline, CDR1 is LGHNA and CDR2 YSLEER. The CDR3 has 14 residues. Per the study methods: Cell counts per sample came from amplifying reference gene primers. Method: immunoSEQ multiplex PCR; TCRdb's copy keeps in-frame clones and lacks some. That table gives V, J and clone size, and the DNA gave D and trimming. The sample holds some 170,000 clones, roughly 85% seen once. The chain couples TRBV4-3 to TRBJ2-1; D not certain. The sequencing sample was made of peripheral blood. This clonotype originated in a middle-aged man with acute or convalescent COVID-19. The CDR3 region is CASSQVRAINEQFF. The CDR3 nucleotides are TGCGCCAGCAGCCAAGTTCGCGCCATCAATGAGCAGTTCTTC.